The clone carrying this T cell receptor (beta chain) was counted at least ten times. Its target is unknown. V was trimmed by 1 base and J by 6 bases, leaving 12 bases between them. Germline-derived CDR1 and CDR2 are SNHLY and FYNNEI. CDR3 size: 14 residues. The time point denotes: sample taken at primary tumor resection. The authors sequenced whole RNA from tumor, nontumor lung or frozen PBMC without sorting. These data are taken from a study of spatial heterogeneity in lung cancer. Broader study findings: The appearance of ubiquitous expanded tumor TCRs in blood was greater at resection than follow-up.

Individual TCR cDNA molecules each bore their own unique molecular identifier. MiXCR, run by TCRdb on the 5' RACE reads, gives a single entry per CDR3 protein. The sample holds about 23,000 distinct CDR3 sequences, less than 5.5% seen once. The chain couples TRBV2 to TRBJ2-5; unclear D gene. This TCR was sampled from a male donor with early-stage non-small cell lung cancer. This sample comprised PBMCs, obtained at surgery. Here the CDR3 DNA reads TGTGCCAGCAGTGAAGAGGTGGCCCCTAAGACCCAGTACTTC. Its translation: CASSEEVAPKTQYF.